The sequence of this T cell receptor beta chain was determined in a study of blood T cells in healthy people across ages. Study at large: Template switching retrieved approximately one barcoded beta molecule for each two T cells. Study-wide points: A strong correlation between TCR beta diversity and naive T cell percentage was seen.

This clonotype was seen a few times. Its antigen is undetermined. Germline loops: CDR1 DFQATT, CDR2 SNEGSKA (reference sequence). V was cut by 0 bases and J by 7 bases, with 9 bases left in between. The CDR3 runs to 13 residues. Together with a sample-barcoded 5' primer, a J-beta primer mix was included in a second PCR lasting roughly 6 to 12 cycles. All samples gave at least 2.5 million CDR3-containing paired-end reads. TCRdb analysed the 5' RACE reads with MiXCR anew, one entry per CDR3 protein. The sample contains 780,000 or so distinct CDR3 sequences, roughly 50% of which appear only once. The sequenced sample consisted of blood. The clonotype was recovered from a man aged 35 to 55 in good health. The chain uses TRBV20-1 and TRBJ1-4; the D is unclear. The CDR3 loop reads CSARDSQAEKLFF. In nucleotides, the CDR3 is TGCAGTGCTAGAGATTCCCAGGCTGAAAAACTGTTTTTT.